Reported below is one TCR beta chain. Its antigen is still unknown. Data came from immunoSEQ multiplex PCR; TCRdb stores just in-frame clones and leaves some out. The sample lists over 120,000 clones, 90% to 95% occurring once. The data were taken from a study of T cell responses to AZD1222 COVID-19 vaccine. Study-wide results and caveats: After two AZD1222 doses, spike-specific TCR breadth and depth rose versus day 0. CD4 TCRs covered the whole spike, strongest at regions 160-218 and 743-854. It was only a handful of AZD1222 recipients who were seropositive at baseline.

CDR3 length equals 13 residues. Germline V gene data show CDR1 as ENHRY and CDR2 as SYGVKD. Trimming removed 11 bases from V and 8 bases from J, with 21 bases in between. The sequences come from peripheral blood, collected on day 0 of AZD1222 vaccination. The source is an adult in good health. This rearrangement joins TRBV10-3 to TRBJ1-2, with D possibly being TRBD1 (5 bases). The CDR3 spells CAGEGAGSTGYTF. In nucleotides, the CDR3 is TGTGCCGGGGAAGGGGCCGGAAGCACCGGCTACACCTTC.